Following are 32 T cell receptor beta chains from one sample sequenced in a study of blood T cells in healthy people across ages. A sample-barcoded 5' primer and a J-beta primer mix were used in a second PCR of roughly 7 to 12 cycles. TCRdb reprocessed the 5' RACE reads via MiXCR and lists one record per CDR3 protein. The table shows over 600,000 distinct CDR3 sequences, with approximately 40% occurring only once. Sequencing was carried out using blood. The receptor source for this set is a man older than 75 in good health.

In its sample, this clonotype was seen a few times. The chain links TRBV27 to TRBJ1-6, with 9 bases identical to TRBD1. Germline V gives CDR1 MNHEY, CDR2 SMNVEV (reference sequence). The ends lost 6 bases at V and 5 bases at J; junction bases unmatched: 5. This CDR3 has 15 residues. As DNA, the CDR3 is TGTGCCAGCAGCCTCGGGACAGGGAATAATTCACCCCTCCACTTT. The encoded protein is CASSLGTGNNSPLHF.

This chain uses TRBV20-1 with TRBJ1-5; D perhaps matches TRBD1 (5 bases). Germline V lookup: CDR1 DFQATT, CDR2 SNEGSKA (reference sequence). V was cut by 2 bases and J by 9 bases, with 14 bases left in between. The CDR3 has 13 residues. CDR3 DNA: TGCAGTGCTAGATCGGGGGGAATCACGCCCCAGCATTTT. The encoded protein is CSARSGGITPQHF.

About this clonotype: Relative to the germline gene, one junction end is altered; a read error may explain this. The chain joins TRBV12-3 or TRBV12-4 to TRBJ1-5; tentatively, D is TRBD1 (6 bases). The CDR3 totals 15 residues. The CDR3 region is CAGSVQTGYNQPQHF. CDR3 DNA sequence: TGTGCCGGCAGTGTCCAGACAGGTTACAATCAGCCCCAGCATTTT.

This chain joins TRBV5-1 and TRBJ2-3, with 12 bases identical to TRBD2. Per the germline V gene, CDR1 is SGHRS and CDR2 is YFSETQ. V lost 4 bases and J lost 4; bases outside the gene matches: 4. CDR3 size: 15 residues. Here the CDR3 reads CASSLAGGDPDTQYF. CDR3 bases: TGCGCCAGCAGCCTAGCGGGAGGGGATCCAGATACGCAGTATTTT.

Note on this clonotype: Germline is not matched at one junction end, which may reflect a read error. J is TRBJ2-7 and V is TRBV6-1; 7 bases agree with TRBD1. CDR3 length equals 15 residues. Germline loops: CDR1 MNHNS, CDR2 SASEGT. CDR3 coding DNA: TGTGCCAGCAGTGAAGCGGGGACAGAGTATTACGGGCAGTACTTC. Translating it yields CASSEAGTEYYGQYF.

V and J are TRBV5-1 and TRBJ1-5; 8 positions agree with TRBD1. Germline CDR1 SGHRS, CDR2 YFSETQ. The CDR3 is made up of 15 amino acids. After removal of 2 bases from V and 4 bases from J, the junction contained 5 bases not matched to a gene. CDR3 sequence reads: CASSFQGAVNQPQHF. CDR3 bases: TGCGCCAGCAGCTTTCAGGGGGCGGTGAATCAGCCCCAGCATTTT.

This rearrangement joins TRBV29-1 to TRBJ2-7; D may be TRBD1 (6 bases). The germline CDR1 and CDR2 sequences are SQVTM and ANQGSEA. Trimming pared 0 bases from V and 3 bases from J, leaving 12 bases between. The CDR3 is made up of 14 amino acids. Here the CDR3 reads CSVEDRGHNYEQYF. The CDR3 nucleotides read TGCAGCGTTGAAGATCGGGGACACAACTACGAGCAGTACTTC.

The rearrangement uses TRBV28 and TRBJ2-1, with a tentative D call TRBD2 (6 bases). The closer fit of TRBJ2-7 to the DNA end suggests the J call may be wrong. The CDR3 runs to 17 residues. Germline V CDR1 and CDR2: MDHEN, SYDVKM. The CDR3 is CASSSPFPRGSYNEQYF. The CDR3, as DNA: TGTGCCAGCAGTTCACCTTTCCCGCGGGGCTCCTACAATGAGCAGTACTTC.

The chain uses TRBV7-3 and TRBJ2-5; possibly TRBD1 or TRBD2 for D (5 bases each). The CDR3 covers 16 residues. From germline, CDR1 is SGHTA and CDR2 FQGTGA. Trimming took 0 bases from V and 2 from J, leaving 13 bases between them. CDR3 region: CASSLTAGGRQETQYF. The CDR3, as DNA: TGTGCCAGCAGCTTAACGGCTGGGGGTAGGCAAGAGACCCAGTACTTC.

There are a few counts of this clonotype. CDR3 amino acids: CASSYGAGGLYEQFF. The DNA for the CDR3 is TGTGCCAGCAGTTACGGGGCGGGGGGGCTCTATGAGCAGTTCTTC. The V and J genes are TRBV6-2 or TRBV6-3 and TRBJ2-1, with TRBD2 matching over 9 bases. V trimming: 2 bases; J trimming: 8 bases; junction bases outside the gene matches: 7. From germline, CDR1 is MNHEY and CDR2 SVGEGT. CDR3 length equals 15 residues.

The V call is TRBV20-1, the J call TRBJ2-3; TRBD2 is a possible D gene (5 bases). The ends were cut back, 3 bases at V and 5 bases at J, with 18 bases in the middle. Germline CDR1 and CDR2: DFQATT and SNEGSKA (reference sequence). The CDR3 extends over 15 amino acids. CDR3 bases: TGCAGTGCTAGGTTCTGGATCGGGAAGGGAGATACGCAGTATTTT. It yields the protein CSARFWIGKGDTQYF.

The CDR3 loop reads CASSAGQGAVELFF. For the CDR3, the DNA is TGTGCCAGCAGTGCGGGACAGGGGGCAGTGGAGCTGTTTTTT. The chain is built from TRBV6-5 and TRBJ2-2; 12 bases fit TRBD1. This CDR3 spans 14 amino acids. CDR1 MNHEY and CDR2 SVGAGI come from the germline V gene. V shed 5 bases and J 10 bases; nucleotides not matched to a gene: 5.

CDR3: CASSQPLVGTGGHEQFF. The CDR3 bases are TGCGCCAGCAGCCAACCCCTAGTCGGGACAGGGGGTCACGAGCAGTTCTTC. The chain links TRBV4-1 to TRBJ2-1; 11 bases agree with TRBD1. The ends lost 2 bases at V and 10 bases at J; junction bases unmatched: 13. CDR1 is MGHRA and CDR2 is YSYEKL in the germline V gene. CDR3 length: 17 residues.

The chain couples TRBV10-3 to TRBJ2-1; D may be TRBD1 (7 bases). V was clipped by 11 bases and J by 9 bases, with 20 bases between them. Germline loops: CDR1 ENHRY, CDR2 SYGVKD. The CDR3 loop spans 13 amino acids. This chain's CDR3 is CAVGGGQDTEQFF. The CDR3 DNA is TGTGCCGTTGGGGGAGGACAGGACACTGAGCAGTTCTTC.

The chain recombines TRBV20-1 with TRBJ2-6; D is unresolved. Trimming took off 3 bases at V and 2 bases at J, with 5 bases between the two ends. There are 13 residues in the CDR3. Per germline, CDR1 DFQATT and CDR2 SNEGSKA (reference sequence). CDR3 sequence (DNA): TGCAGTGCTAGTAGGGCTGGGGCCAACGTCCTGACTTTC. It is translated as CSASRAGANVLTF.

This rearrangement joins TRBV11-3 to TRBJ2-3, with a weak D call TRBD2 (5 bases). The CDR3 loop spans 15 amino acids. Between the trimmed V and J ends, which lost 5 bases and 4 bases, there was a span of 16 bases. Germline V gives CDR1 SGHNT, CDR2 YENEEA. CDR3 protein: CASSEGSAFADTQYF. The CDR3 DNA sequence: TGTGCCAGCAGCGAGGGTTCAGCCTTCGCAGATACGCAGTATTTT.

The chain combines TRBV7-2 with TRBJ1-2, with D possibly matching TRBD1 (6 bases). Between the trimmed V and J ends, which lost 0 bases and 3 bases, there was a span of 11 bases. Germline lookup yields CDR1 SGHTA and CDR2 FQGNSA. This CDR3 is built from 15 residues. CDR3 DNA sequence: TGTGCCAGCAGCTTAGCGCGGGGACAATACTATGGCTACACCTTC. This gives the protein CASSLARGQYYGYTF.

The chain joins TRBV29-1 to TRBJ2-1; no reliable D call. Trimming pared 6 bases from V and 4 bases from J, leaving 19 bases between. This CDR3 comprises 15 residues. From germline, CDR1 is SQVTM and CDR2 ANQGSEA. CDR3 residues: CSVETAGQTYNEQFF. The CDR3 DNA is TGCAGCGTCGAAACTGCCGGGCAGACGTACAATGAGCAGTTCTTC.

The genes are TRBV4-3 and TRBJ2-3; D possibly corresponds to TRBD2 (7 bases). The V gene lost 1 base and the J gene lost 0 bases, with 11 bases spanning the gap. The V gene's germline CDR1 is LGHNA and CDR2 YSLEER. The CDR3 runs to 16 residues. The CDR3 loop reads CASSQAAGASTDTQYF. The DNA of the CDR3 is TGCGCCAGCAGCCAAGCCGCGGGGGCTAGCACAGATACGCAGTATTTT.

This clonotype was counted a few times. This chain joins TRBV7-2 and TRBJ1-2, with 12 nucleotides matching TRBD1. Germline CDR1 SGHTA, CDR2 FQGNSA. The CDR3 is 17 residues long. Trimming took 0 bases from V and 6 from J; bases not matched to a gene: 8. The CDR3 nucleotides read TGTGCCAGCAGCTTAGCGGGGGCTGGGACAGGGGGCAATGGCTACACCTTC. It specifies CASSLAGAGTGGNGYTF.

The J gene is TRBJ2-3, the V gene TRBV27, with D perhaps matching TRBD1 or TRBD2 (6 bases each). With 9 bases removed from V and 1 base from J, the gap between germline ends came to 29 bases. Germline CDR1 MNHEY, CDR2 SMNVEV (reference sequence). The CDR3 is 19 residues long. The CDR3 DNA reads TGTGCCAGTATGGGAAGGGGGGCCGGCGGAGAACACCGCACAGATACGCAGTATTTT. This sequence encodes CASMGRGAGGEHRTDTQYF.

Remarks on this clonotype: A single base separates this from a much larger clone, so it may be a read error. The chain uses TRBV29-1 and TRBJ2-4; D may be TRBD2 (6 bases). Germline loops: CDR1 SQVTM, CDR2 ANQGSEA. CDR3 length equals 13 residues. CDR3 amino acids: CNVDAGPKNIQYF. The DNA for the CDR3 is TGCAACGTGGACGCGGGGCCTAAAAACATTCAGTACTTC.

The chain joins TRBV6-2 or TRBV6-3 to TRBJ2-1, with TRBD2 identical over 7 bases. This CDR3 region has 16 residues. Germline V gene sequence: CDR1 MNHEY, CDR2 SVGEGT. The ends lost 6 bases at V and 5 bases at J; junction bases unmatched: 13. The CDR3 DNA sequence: TGTGCCAGCAGCGAAAGGACTAGACTGACCGACAATGAGCAGTTCTTC. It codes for CASSERTRLTDNEQFF.

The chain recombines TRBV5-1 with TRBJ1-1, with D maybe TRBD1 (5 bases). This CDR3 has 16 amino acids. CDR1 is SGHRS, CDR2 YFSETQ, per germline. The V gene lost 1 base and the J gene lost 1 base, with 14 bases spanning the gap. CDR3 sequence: CASSLTPGLRNTEAFF. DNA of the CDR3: TGCGCCAGCAGCTTGACTCCGGGACTCAGGAACACTGAAGCTTTCTTT. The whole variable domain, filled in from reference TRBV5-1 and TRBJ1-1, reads KAGVTQTPRYLIKTRGQQVTLSCSPISGHRSVSWYQQTPGQGLQFLFEYFSETQRNKGNFPGRFSGRQFSNSRSEMNVSTLELGDSALYLCASSLTPGLRNTEAFFGQGTRLTVV.

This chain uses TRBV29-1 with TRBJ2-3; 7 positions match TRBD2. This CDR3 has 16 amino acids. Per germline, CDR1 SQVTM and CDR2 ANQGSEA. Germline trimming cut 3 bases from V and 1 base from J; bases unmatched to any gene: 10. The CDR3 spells CSVDGWEGQGTDTQYF. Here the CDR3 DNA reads TGCAGCGTTGATGGGTGGGAGGGCCAGGGCACAGATACGCAGTATTTT.

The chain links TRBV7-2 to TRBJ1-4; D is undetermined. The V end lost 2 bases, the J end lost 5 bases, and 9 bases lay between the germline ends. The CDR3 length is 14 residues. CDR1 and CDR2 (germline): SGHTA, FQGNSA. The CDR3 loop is CASSLSVTNEKLFF. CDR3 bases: TGTGCCAGCAGCTTATCAGTTACCAATGAAAAACTGTTTTTT.

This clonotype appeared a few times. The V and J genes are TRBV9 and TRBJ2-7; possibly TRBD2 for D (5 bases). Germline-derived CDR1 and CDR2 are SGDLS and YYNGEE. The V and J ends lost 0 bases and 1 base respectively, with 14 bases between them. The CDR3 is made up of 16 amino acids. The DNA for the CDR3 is TGTGCCAGCAGCGTAGCGGGCGGGTCGCAATCCTACGAGCAGTACTTC. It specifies CASSVAGGSQSYEQYF.

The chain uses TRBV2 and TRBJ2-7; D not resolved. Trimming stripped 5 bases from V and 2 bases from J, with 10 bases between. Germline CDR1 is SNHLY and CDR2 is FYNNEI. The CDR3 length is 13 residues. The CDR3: CASSSDGTYEQYF. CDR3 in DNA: TGTGCCAGCAGTTCTGACGGTACCTACGAGCAGTACTTC.

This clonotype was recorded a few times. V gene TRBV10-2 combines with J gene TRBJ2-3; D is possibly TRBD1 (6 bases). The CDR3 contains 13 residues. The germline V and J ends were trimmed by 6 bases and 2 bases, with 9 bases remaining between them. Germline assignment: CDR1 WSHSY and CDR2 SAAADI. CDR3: CASRGQLTDTQYF. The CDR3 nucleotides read TGCGCCAGCAGAGGACAGCTCACAGATACGCAGTATTTT.

The CDR3 nucleotides are TGTGCCAGCAGCCCTGAGGGGGCTATTGGTAATACGCAGTATTTT. Protein: CASSPEGAIGNTQYF. The chain combines TRBV5-5 with TRBJ2-3, with 7 bases aligning to TRBD1. From germline, CDR1 is SGHKS and CDR2 YYEKEE (reference sequence). The CDR3 spans 15 residues. The V segment lost 4 bases and the J segment 7 bases; nucleotides outside the gene matches: 12. Variable domain in full (rest from reference TRBV5-5 and TRBJ2-3): DAGVTQSPTHLIKTRGQQVTLRCSPISGHKSVSWYQQVLGQGPQFIFQYYEKEERGRGNFPDRFSARQFPNYSSELNVNALLLGDSALYLCASSPEGAIGNTQYFGPGTRLTVL.

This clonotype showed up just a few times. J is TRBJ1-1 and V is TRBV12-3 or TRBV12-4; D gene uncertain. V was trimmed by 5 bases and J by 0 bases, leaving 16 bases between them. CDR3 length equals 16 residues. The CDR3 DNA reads TGTGCCAGCAGTCCACCGGATAACCCCATGAACACTGAAGCTTTCTTT. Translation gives CASSPPDNPMNTEAFF.

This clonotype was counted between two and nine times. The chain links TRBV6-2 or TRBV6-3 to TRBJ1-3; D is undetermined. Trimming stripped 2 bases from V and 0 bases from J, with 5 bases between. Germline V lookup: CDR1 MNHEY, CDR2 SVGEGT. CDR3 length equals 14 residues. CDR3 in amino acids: CASSYGLSGNTIYF. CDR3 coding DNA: TGTGCCAGCAGTTACGGCCTCTCTGGAAACACCATATATTTT.